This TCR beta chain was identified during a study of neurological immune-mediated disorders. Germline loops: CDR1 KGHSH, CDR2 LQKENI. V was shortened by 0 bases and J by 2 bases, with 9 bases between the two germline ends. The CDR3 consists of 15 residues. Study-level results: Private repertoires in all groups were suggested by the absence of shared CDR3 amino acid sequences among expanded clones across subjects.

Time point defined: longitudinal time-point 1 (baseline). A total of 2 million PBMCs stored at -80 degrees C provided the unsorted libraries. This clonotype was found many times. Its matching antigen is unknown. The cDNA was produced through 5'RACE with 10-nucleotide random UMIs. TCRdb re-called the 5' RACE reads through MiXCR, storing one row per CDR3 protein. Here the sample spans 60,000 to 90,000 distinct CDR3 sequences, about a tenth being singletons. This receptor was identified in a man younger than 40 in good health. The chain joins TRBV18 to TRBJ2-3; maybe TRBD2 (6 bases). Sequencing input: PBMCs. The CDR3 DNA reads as TGTGCCAGCTCACCACCGACGGGAGCCACAGATACGCAGTATTTT. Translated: CASSPPTGATDTQYF.